Each of the 2 T cell receptor beta chains below was sequenced from the same sample in a study of technical replicates of blood from a handful of donors. Repertoires were generated with immunoSEQ multiplex PCR, while TCRdb's copy carries only in-frame clones and drops some. The data hold some 94,000 clones, with less than 96% observed a single time. The sample taken for sequencing was T cells isolated from PBMCs. The receptors derive from a human donor in good health.

The rearrangement links TRBV6-5 to TRBJ2-7; 10 bases agree with TRBD1. J was trimmed by 5 bases and V by 5 bases; bases with no gene match: 6. CDR1 is MNHEY and CDR2 is SVGAGI in the germline V gene. This CDR3 is 14 amino acids long. The CDR3 sequence is CASSRQGAVDEQYF. The CDR3 DNA is TGTGCCAGCAGTAGACAGGGGGCAGTTGACGAGCAGTACTTC.

A single count supports this clone. The V call is TRBV19, the J call TRBJ2-7; no reliable D call. V lost 5 bases and J 2 bases, leaving 4 bases between the germline ends. Germline CDR1 LNHDA, CDR2 SQIVND (reference sequence). The CDR3 has 11 amino acids. The CDR3 is CASSSAYEQYF. The CDR3 nucleotides read TGTGCCAGTAGTTCAGCCTACGAGCAGTACTTC. The whole variable domain, filled in from reference TRBV19 and TRBJ2-7, reads DGGITQSPKYLFRKEGQNVTLSCEQNLNHDAMYWYRQDPGQGLRLIYYSQIVNDFQKGDIAEGYSVSREKKESFPLTVTSAQKNPTAFYLCASSSAYEQYFGPGTRLTVT.